The 27 T cell receptor beta chains below come from one sample, sequenced in a study of T cell responses to AZD1222 COVID-19 vaccine. The assay was immunoSEQ multiplex PCR, and TCRdb's table has in-frame clones only and misses some. This sample has 90,000 to 120,000 clones; about 89% occur once, and the top ten carry roughly 6.2%. The specimen comprised peripheral blood, sampled 28 days after the second AZD1222 dose. The receptors shown here come from an adult who received the AZD1222 COVID-19 vaccine.

The rearrangement uses TRBV15 and TRBJ2-7; no clear D. Germline CDR1 LNHNV, CDR2 YYDKDF (reference sequence). V lost 0 bases and J lost 3, with 12 bases in between. The CDR3 sequence is 15 residues long. The CDR3 nucleotides read TGTGCCACCAGCAGAGATTTTGTGGGCAACTACGAGCAGTACTTC. It encodes CATSRDFVGNYEQYF.

The V gene is TRBV7-2, the J gene TRBJ1-5, with D uncertain. The CDR3 covers 15 residues. CDR1 SGHTA and CDR2 FQGNSA come from the germline V gene. Trimming pared 1 base from V and 0 bases from J, leaving 7 bases between. The CDR3 region is CASSLGFNSNQPQHF. The CDR3 DNA follows: TGTGCCAGCAGCTTAGGGTTTAATAGCAATCAGCCCCAGCATTTT.

The rearrangement links TRBV30 to TRBJ2-2; D gene ambiguous. The CDR3 contains 15 residues. Germline V gene lookup returns CDR1 GTSNPN and CDR2 SVGIG (reference sequence). Trimming cost V 1 base and J 4 bases, with 13 bases left between them. The CDR3 loop is CAWSGGRDSTGELFF. CDR3 sequence (DNA): TGTGCCTGGAGTGGGGGAAGGGATTCCACCGGGGAGCTGTTTTTT. The full variable domain, with the rest looked up from reference TRBV30 and TRBJ2-2, is SQTIHQWPATLVQPVGSPLSLECTVEGTSNPNLYWYRQAAGRGLQLLFYSVGIGQISSEVPQNLSASRPQDRQFILSSKKLLLSDSGFYLCAWSGGRDSTGELFFGEGSRLTVL.

The genes are TRBV9 and TRBJ2-1, with 7 bases lining up with TRBD2. The length of the CDR3 is 13 residues. The germline V gene encodes CDR1 SGDLS and CDR2 YYNGEE. J gave up 12 bases and V 0 bases, and 6 bases lay outside the gene matches. CDR3: CASSVVAGVGQFF. CDR3 DNA sequence: TGTGCCAGCAGCGTAGTGGCGGGAGTGGGGCAGTTCTTC.

In its sample, this clone was seen once. In DNA, the CDR3 is TGTGCCAGCAGCCCCCAGGGGACGGGGGGCTACACCTTC. Its protein product is CASSPQGTGGYTF. J is TRBJ1-2 and V is TRBV3-1 (or the pseudogene TRBV3-2), with a weak D call TRBD1 (6 bases). Germline CDR1 reads LGHDT; CDR2 reads YNNKEL (reference sequence). V lost 4 bases and J lost 8, with 14 bases in between. The CDR3 spans 13 residues.

The rearrangement uses TRBV3-1 (or the pseudogene TRBV3-2) and TRBJ1-1, with TRBD1 as a possible D gene (5 bases). The CDR3 consists of 15 residues. Germline V gene lookup returns CDR1 LGHDT and CDR2 YNNKEL (reference sequence). Trimming pared 4 bases from V and 0 bases from J, leaving 12 bases between. The CDR3 region is CASSRIQGVNTEAFF. In DNA, the CDR3 is TGTGCCAGCAGCCGTATCCAGGGTGTGAACACTGAAGCTTTCTTT.

A single count supports this clone. V gene TRBV2 combines with J gene TRBJ1-4; TRBD1 matches 10 bases. The V gene end was trimmed by 6 bases and the J gene end by 8 bases; junction bases not matched to a gene: 9. The CDR3 is made up of 15 amino acids. Germline V CDR1 and CDR2: SNHLY, FYNNEI. The CDR3 DNA follows: TGTGCCAGCAGCCCGACAGGGGGCAGTCGAGAAAAACTGTTTTTT. Protein: CASSPTGGSREKLFF. Variable domain in full (rest from reference TRBV2 and TRBJ1-4): EPEVTQTPSHQVTQMGQEVILRCVPISNHLYFYWYRQILGQKVEFLVSFYNNEISEKSEIFDDQFSVERPDGSNFTLKIRSTKLEDSAMYFCASSPTGGSREKLFFGSGTQLSVL.

The chain combines TRBV30 with TRBJ1-2; TRBD1 is a possible D gene (6 bases). CDR3 length: 13 residues. Germline-derived CDR1 and CDR2 are GTSNPN and SVGIG (reference sequence). The germline V and J ends were trimmed by 4 bases and 8 bases, with 17 bases remaining between them. This CDR3 is CAWKGPGAGGYTF. DNA for the CDR3: TGTGCCTGGAAAGGCCCGGGGGCGGGAGGCTACACCTTC.

The genes are TRBV11-2 and TRBJ2-1; TRBD2 matches at 11 bases. Germline V gene sequence: CDR1 SGHAT, CDR2 FQNNGV. The CDR3 has 18 amino acids. J gave up 5 bases and V 4 bases, and 13 bases lay outside the gene matches. CDR3 amino acids: CASSSTLPMGLADNEQFF. The CDR3 DNA is TGTGCCAGCAGCTCCACCCTCCCCATGGGACTAGCGGACAATGAGCAGTTCTTC.

The chain is built from TRBV7-9 and TRBJ1-4; D possibly corresponds to TRBD1 (5 bases). The CDR3 spans 12 residues. V was trimmed by 5 bases and J by 8 bases, leaving 9 bases between them. The germline CDR1 and CDR2 sequences are SEHNR and FQNEAQ (reference sequence). In DNA form, the CDR3 reads TGTGCCAGCAGCCCACAGGCGGAAAAACTGTTTTTT. This translates into CASSPQAEKLFF.

The J gene is TRBJ2-1, the V gene TRBV18, with TRBD2 matching over 7 bases. J was trimmed by 4 bases and V by 6 bases; bases with no gene match: 6. Germline CDR1 is KGHSH and CDR2 is LQKENI. The CDR3 is made up of 14 amino acids. The CDR3 bases are TGTGCCAGCTCCTGGCGGGGGATGTACAATGAGCAGTTCTTC. Translation gives CASSWRGMYNEQFF.

This sequence joins TRBV15 and TRBJ2-7; 8 bases match TRBD1. CDR3 length: 16 amino acids. Germline CDR1 reads LNHNV; CDR2 reads YYDKDF (reference sequence). Trimming at V came to 5 bases and at J to 3 bases, leaving 12 bases not matched to a gene. In nucleotides, the CDR3 is TGTGCCACCAGCTCTCGGACAGGGTATTCACTCTACGAGCAGTACTTC. Protein product: CATSSRTGYSLYEQYF.

This chain uses TRBV7-6 with TRBJ2-1; 12 bases are a match to TRBD2. V trimming: 5 bases; J trimming: 7 bases; junction bases outside the gene matches: 9. Germline V gene data show CDR1 as SGHVS and CDR2 as FNYEAQ. The length of the CDR3 is 16 residues. CDR3 DNA: TGTGCCAGCAGCCGACGGACTAGCGGGACGAGAAATGAGCAGTTCTTC. It encodes CASSRRTSGTRNEQFF.

The rearrangement joins TRBV6-6 to TRBJ2-1; 15 bases agree with TRBD2. The J segment lost 8 bases and the V segment lost 5 bases, leaving 4 bases of the junction unmatched. Germline CDR1 is MNHNY and CDR2 is SVGAGI (reference sequence). The CDR3 is made up of 15 amino acids. This CDR3 reads CASSLGLAGGHEQFF. Here the CDR3 DNA reads TGTGCCAGCAGTCTGGGACTAGCGGGAGGTCATGAGCAGTTCTTC.

The CDR3 loop is CASRQGVRNEKLFF. The CDR3 DNA sequence: TGTGCCAGCCGCCAGGGGGTCCGGAATGAAAAACTGTTTTTT. The chain combines TRBV6-5 with TRBJ1-4, with 7 nucleotides matching TRBD1. Germline trimming cut 8 bases from V and 5 bases from J; bases unmatched to any gene: 8. Germline V gene sequence: CDR1 MNHEY, CDR2 SVGAGI. The CDR3 is 14 amino acids.

The genes are TRBV19 and TRBJ1-4, with no clear D. Germline lookup yields CDR1 LNHDA and CDR2 SQIVND (reference sequence). The CDR3 is 14 amino acids. V shed 1 base and J shed 7 bases, with 10 bases lying between them. The CDR3 loop is CASSIGDGGEKLFF. The CDR3 DNA follows: TGTGCCAGTAGTATAGGGGATGGAGGTGAAAAACTGTTTTTT.

The genes are TRBV19 and TRBJ2-7, with TRBD2 as a possible D gene (5 bases). This CDR3 is 14 amino acids long. V lost 6 bases to trimming and J lost 3 bases, with 15 bases between them. From germline, CDR1 is LNHDA and CDR2 SQIVND (reference sequence). CDR3 bases: TGTGCCAGTAGCCCTGGAGGAGGAGGCTACGAGCAGTACTTC. Translating gives CASSPGGGGYEQYF.

The chain recombines TRBV19 with TRBJ1-2; 7 nucleotides line up with TRBD1. The germline CDR1 and CDR2 sequences are LNHDA and SQIVND (reference sequence). Unmatched junction bases numbered 4, after V lost 3 bases and J lost 0 bases. The CDR3 is 15 residues long. The CDR3 reads CASSISGGSNYGYTF. The DNA of the CDR3 is TGTGCCAGTAGTATTTCAGGGGGATCTAACTATGGCTACACCTTC.

The V call is TRBV19, the J call TRBJ1-2; 9 nucleotides match TRBD1. The trim removed 8 bases at V and 0 bases at J, leaving 13 bases unmatched. The CDR3 totals 17 residues. CDR1 and CDR2 from the germline V gene are LNHDA and SQIVND (reference sequence). The CDR3 coding sequence is TGTGCCAGTGGAAGAGAACAGGGGGCGGGATCTAACTATGGCTACACCTTC. It is translated as CASGREQGAGSNYGYTF.

In this sample, this clone turned up once. The chain links TRBV12-3 or TRBV12-4 to TRBJ1-1; D unclear. CDR3 length: 12 residues. Between the trimmed V and J ends, which lost 6 bases and 1 base, there was a span of 6 bases. DNA of the CDR3: TGTGCCAGCAGCGGCCCGAACACTGAAGCTTTCTTT. The encoded protein is CASSGPNTEAFF.

V usage is TRBV4-3 and J usage is TRBJ1-2, with TRBD1 as a possible D gene (5 bases). V was pared by 2 bases and J by 0 bases, with 13 bases between. This CDR3 has 16 residues. The V gene's germline CDR1 is LGHNA and CDR2 YSLEER. The DNA for the CDR3 is TGCGCCAGCAGCCAAAGTCCCAGGGCACCTAACTATGGCTACACCTTC. Protein sequence: CASSQSPRAPNYGYTF.

The chain recombines TRBV24-1 with TRBJ1-3; TRBD1 matches at 11 bases. This CDR3 contains 16 residues. V trimming: 4 bases; J trimming: 6 bases; junction bases outside the gene matches: 7. CDR1 and CDR2 (germline): KGHDR, SFDVKD. The CDR3 DNA reads TGTGCCACCAGTGACCACCGGGACAGGGGGACAAACACCATATATTTT. It specifies CATSDHRDRGTNTIYF.

The genes are TRBV5-1 and TRBJ2-3, with TRBD2 matching over 8 bases. The V segment lost 0 bases and the J segment 2 bases; nucleotides outside the gene matches: 11. Germline V CDR1 and CDR2: SGHRS, YFSETQ. The CDR3 is 18 residues long. The CDR3 bases are TGCGCCAGCAGCTTGGATCCCGTGCGGGGGGCCTTCACAGATACGCAGTATTTT. It specifies CASSLDPVRGAFTDTQYF.

V usage is TRBV6-5 and J usage is TRBJ1-5, with D uncertain. The CDR3 has 13 residues. Germline V CDR1 and CDR2: MNHEY, SVGAGI. The V gene lost 0 bases and the J gene lost 7 bases, with 7 bases spanning the gap. The CDR3 reads CASSYSSGQPQHF. DNA for the CDR3: TGTGCCAGCAGTTACTCGTCCGGGCAGCCCCAGCATTTT.

The rearrangement links TRBV5-1 to TRBJ2-2; 7 bases are shared with TRBD2. The germline V gene has CDR1 SGHRS and CDR2 YFSETQ. The CDR3 length is 16 residues. V lost 4 bases to trimming and J lost 1 base; unmatched junction nucleotides: 7. CDR3 DNA sequence: TGCGCCAGCAGCCCCCCGGGACTACAGAACACCGGGGAGCTGTTTTTT. Residues: CASSPPGLQNTGELFF.

This clone was seen only once. The chain uses TRBV2 and TRBJ1-6; no firm D call. The CDR3 is 16 amino acids. V gave up 5 bases and J gave up 0 bases, with 11 bases separating them. Germline V gives CDR1 SNHLY, CDR2 FYNNEI. CDR3 amino acids: CASSTDGSSYNSPLHF. The CDR3 DNA sequence: TGTGCCAGCAGTACGGACGGGAGCTCCTATAATTCACCCCTCCACTTT.

This clone was recorded only once. The chain links TRBV15 to TRBJ2-7; no clear D gene. CDR3 length: 11 residues. Germline V gene data show CDR1 as LNHNV and CDR2 as YYDKDF (reference sequence). V lost 6 bases and J 2 bases, leaving 5 bases between the germline ends. The CDR3 loop is CATSDTYEQYF. Here the CDR3 DNA reads TGTGCCACCAGTGACACCTACGAGCAGTACTTC.